A single sample is the source of the 11 T cell receptor beta chains below, sequenced in a study of a mutant IDH1 vaccine in newly diagnosed glioma. Data came from immunoSEQ multiplex PCR; TCRdb stores just in-frame clones and leaves some out. The sample has tens of thousands of clones, roughly 90% seen once. Time point here: week 23, last vaccination. Alongside topical imiquimod, each dose of vaccine comprised 300 ug of mutant IDH1 20-mer peptide. For these TCRs, the target antigens are not known. The sample was PBMCs, taken from a glioma patient whose treatment included an IDH1 peptide vaccine. These receptors were collected from a man aged 45-65 years with glioma.

This chain connects TRBV6-5 to TRBJ2-7; D is uncertain. Looked up from germline, CDR1 is MNHEY and CDR2 is SVGAGI. The CDR3 covers 13 residues. V gave up 2 bases and J gave up 1 base, with 6 bases separating them. In DNA form, the CDR3 reads TGTGCCAGCAGTTACGGGATATCCTACGAGCAGTACTTC. It yields the protein CASSYGISYEQYF.

By share of the sample, this clone is medium-sized (0.01 to 0.1%). Within the sample, other DNA sequences also encode this same CDR3. This rearrangement joins TRBV6-5 to TRBJ1-1; possible D gene TRBD1, 5 bases. The CDR3 is made up of 13 amino acids. The germline V and J ends were trimmed by 2 bases and 1 base, with 5 bases remaining between them. Germline CDR1 is MNHEY and CDR2 is SVGAGI. Written as DNA, the CDR3 is TGTGCCAGCAGTTACGGGGGGAACACTGAAGCTTTCTTT. Translated, it gives CASSYGGNTEAFF.

The chain joins TRBV5-5 to TRBJ1-3; 8 bases fit TRBD1. The CDR3 covers 15 residues. Germline CDR1 reads SGHKS; CDR2 reads YYEKEE (reference sequence). V lost 4 bases and J lost 0; bases outside the gene matches: 3. Here the CDR3 reads CASSITGGSGNTIYF. CDR3 DNA: TGTGCCAGCAGCATAACAGGGGGCTCTGGAAACACCATATATTTT.

This clone was seen only once. The chain couples TRBV2 to TRBJ2-4, with 10 nucleotides matching TRBD1. Trimming removed 5 bases from V and 12 bases from J; junction bases left unmatched: 4. The CDR3 is 12 residues long. Germline assignment: CDR1 SNHLY and CDR2 FYNNEI. The CDR3 DNA follows: TGTGCCAGCAGTCGACAGGGGGCAGATCAGTACTTC. Encoded protein: CASSRQGADQYF.

The chain carries TRBV9 and TRBJ2-4, with 9 bases identical to TRBD1. The J segment lost 8 bases and the V segment lost 4 bases, leaving 10 bases of the junction unmatched. Per the germline V gene, CDR1 is SGDLS and CDR2 is YYNGEE. The CDR3 loop spans 15 amino acids. The CDR3 nucleotides are TGTGCCAGCAGCCCCACAGGGGGCTCGGTAGACATTCAGTACTTC. Translating gives CASSPTGGSVDIQYF.

The chain is built from TRBV19 and TRBJ2-1, with D perhaps matching TRBD2 (6 bases). CDR1 and CDR2 from the germline V gene are LNHDA and SQIVND (reference sequence). The CDR3 is made up of 16 amino acids. Trimming stripped 3 bases from V and 5 bases from J, with 17 bases between. The CDR3 loop reads CASSISPGTLNNEQFF. In DNA, the CDR3 is TGTGCCAGTAGTATCTCCCCAGGGACTCTGAACAATGAGCAGTTCTTC.

The chain uses TRBV19 and TRBJ1-4; weak D call: TRBD1 (5 bases). The V gene lost 7 bases and the J gene lost 8 bases, with 14 bases spanning the gap. Germline lookup yields CDR1 LNHDA and CDR2 SQIVND (reference sequence). The CDR3 consists of 13 residues. The CDR3 here is CASTDTPLEKLFF. The DNA of the CDR3 is TGTGCCAGTACGGACACGCCTTTGGAAAAACTGTTTTTT.

This chain links TRBV4-3 with TRBJ2-3; D not resolved. Looked up from germline, CDR1 is LGHNA and CDR2 is YSLEER. The CDR3 sequence is 12 residues long. The V end lost 1 base, the J end lost 10 bases, and 9 bases lay between the germline ends. CDR3 region: CASSQAGLSQYF. CDR3 DNA sequence: TGCGCCAGCAGCCAAGCTGGGCTGTCGCAGTATTTT.

The chain joins TRBV19 to TRBJ1-6, with 7 bases lining up with TRBD1. Trimming at V came to 2 bases and at J to 7 bases, leaving 2 bases not matched to a gene. The V gene's germline CDR1 is LNHDA and CDR2 SQIVND (reference sequence). The CDR3 length is 14 residues. The CDR3 nucleotides read TGTGCCAGTAGTATACGGGACAGCAATTCACCCCTCCACTTT. It translates to CASSIRDSNSPLHF.

The V and J genes are TRBV11-2 and TRBJ2-6; D uncertain. V gave up 3 bases and J gave up 0 bases, with 6 bases separating them. Germline loops: CDR1 SGHAT, CDR2 FQNNGV. This CDR3 has 15 amino acids. In DNA form, the CDR3 reads TGTGCCAGCAGCTTCACGATCTCTGGGGCCAACGTCCTGACTTTC. Encoded protein: CASSFTISGANVLTF.

This clone was seen once. The rearrangement uses TRBV19 and TRBJ1-5, with TRBD1 as a possible D gene (5 bases). Trimming left V 3 bases short and J 6 bases short, with 18 bases between. The germline CDR1 and CDR2 sequences are LNHDA and SQIVND (reference sequence). There are 16 residues in the CDR3. The CDR3 loop is CASSIGGARSPQPQHF. The CDR3 DNA is TGTGCCAGTAGTATTGGTGGGGCCAGAAGCCCTCAGCCCCAGCATTTT.